The text below deals with one T cell receptor beta chain. The authors extracted RNA and reverse transcribed it into cDNA as the sequencing template. Sequencing was performed with immunoSEQ multiplex PCR; in TCRdb, only in-frame clones are kept and a portion is missing. The sample carries 150,000 to 200,000 clones, more than 60% recorded once. These data belong to a study of CD8+ T cells in alopecia areata. The CDR3 loop spans 13 amino acids. V was trimmed by 6 bases and J by 6 bases, leaving 11 bases between them. Germline CDR1 reads MGHDK; CDR2 reads SYGVNS. Source: CD4+ T cells sorted from blood, taken at week 0. V gene TRBV25-1 combines with J gene TRBJ2-2, with D maybe TRBD2 (5 bases). The TCR originated in a human donor with alopecia areata. The chain's CDR3 is CASSIAGPGELFF. DNA of the CDR3: TGTGCCAGCAGCATTGCGGGTCCCGGGGAGCTGTTTTTT.